The 19 T cell receptor beta chains reported below all come from one sample, sequenced in a study of blood T cell repertoires in COVID-19. Clones were sequenced by immunoSEQ multiplex PCR, and TCRdb holds only the in-frame ones, with some missing. The profile shows roughly 390,000 clones, roughly 85% of them singletons. Sequenced material: peripheral blood. Source of these receptors: a woman aged 18-35 years with acute or convalescent COVID-19.

J is TRBJ1-1 and V is TRBV5-5; TRBD1 is a possible D gene (6 bases). The V end was cut by 2 bases, the J end by 0 bases, with 8 bases between. Germline-derived CDR1 and CDR2 are SGHKS and YYEKEE (reference sequence). The CDR3 consists of 14 residues. DNA of the CDR3: TGTGCCAGCAGCTTACAGGGAGTGAACACTGAAGCTTTCTTT. It translates to CASSLQGVNTEAFF.

The V and J genes are TRBV12-3 or TRBV12-4 and TRBJ2-3, with TRBD1 as a possible D gene (5 bases). There are 13 residues in the CDR3. Trimming took 5 bases from V and 4 from J, leaving 10 bases between them. This CDR3 reads CASSSPTADTQYF. The CDR3 nucleotides are TGTGCCAGCAGTAGCCCGACAGCAGATACGCAGTATTTT.

The chain joins TRBV12-3 or TRBV12-4 to TRBJ2-2; D perhaps matches TRBD2 (5 bases). The CDR3 has 13 residues. Deletions cut 1 base from V and 8 bases from J, with 8 bases between. CDR3 sequence reads: CASSLGGLGELFF. The CDR3 DNA reads TGTGCCAGCAGTTTAGGAGGGTTGGGGGAGCTGTTTTTT.

The V and J genes are TRBV5-1 and TRBJ2-7, with D possibly matching TRBD1 (5 bases). Deletions cut 4 bases from V and 3 bases from J, with 14 bases between. The CDR3 spans 14 residues. The germline V gene encodes CDR1 SGHRS and CDR2 YFSETQ. The CDR3 DNA reads as TGCGCCAGCAGCCTTCAAGGGGCCTTCTACGAGCAGTACTTC. Translating gives CASSLQGAFYEQYF. The whole variable domain, filled in from reference TRBV5-1 and TRBJ2-7, reads KAGVTQTPRYLIKTRGQQVTLSCSPISGHRSVSWYQQTPGQGLQFLFEYFSETQRNKGNFPGRFSGRQFSNSRSEMNVSTLELGDSALYLCASSLQGAFYEQYFGPGTRLTVT.

This clone was detected once. This CDR3 reads CASSYSSGGNGYTF. The CDR3 DNA sequence: TGTGCCAGCAGTTATAGTTCGGGGGGTAATGGCTACACCTTC. The chain employs TRBV6-5 and TRBJ1-2, with a possible D match to TRBD1 (5 bases). V lost 3 bases to trimming and J lost 6 bases, with 14 bases between them. The CDR3 extends over 14 amino acids. Germline CDR1 MNHEY, CDR2 SVGAGI.

This clone was counted a few times. The chain carries TRBV6-5 and TRBJ2-7; D perhaps matches TRBD2 (5 bases). V was pared by 0 bases and J by 6 bases, with 18 bases between. CDR3 size: 16 residues. Per germline, CDR1 MNHEY and CDR2 SVGAGI. The CDR3, as DNA: TGTGCCAGCAGTTACTCGAGGGTTAGACACTGGGTCGAGCAGTACTTC. It is translated as CASSYSRVRHWVEQYF.

The chain uses TRBV5-1 and TRBJ1-1; D is unresolved. CDR1 is SGHRS and CDR2 is YFSETQ in the germline V gene. Deletions cut 0 bases from V and 1 base from J, with 10 bases between. The CDR3 runs to 15 residues. The CDR3, as DNA: TGCGCCAGCAGCTTGGTTGAGGGAGGGAACACTGAAGCTTTCTTT. This codes for CASSLVEGGNTEAFF.

This chain joins TRBV2 and TRBJ2-2; the D gene is possibly TRBD1 (6 bases). The CDR3 contains 13 residues. Trimming pared 8 bases from V and 4 bases from J, leaving 11 bases between. CDR1 is SNHLY and CDR2 is FYNNEI in the germline V gene. DNA of the CDR3: TGTGCCAGCCTTTGGGACACCACCGGGGAGCTGTTTTTT. Translated: CASLWDTTGELFF. Filled out from reference TRBV2 and TRBJ2-2, the complete variable domain reads EPEVTQTPSHQVTQMGQEVILRCVPISNHLYFYWYRQILGQKVEFLVSFYNNEISEKSEIFDDQFSVERPDGSNFTLKIRSTKLEDSAMYFCASLWDTTGELFFGEGSRLTVL.

In this sample, this clone turned up once. J is TRBJ1-2 and V is TRBV4-1; 7 positions match TRBD1. Trimming at V came to 2 bases and at J to 2 bases, leaving 5 bases not matched to a gene. CDR1 and CDR2 (germline): MGHRA, YSYEKL. The CDR3 has 15 amino acids. CDR3 nucleotides: TGCGCCAGCAGCCAAAACAGGGGTGGAAACTATGGCTACACCTTC. Protein sequence: CASSQNRGGNYGYTF.

This chain's CDR3 is CASRLGGFSTEAFF. The CDR3 DNA reads as TGTGCCAGCAGACTGGGGGGGTTCAGTACTGAAGCTTTCTTT. This chain connects TRBV6-5 to TRBJ1-1; D perhaps matches TRBD1 (5 bases). The V end lost 6 bases, the J end lost 5 bases, and 16 bases lay between the germline ends. Germline-derived CDR1 and CDR2 are MNHEY and SVGAGI. This CDR3 is built from 14 residues.

The chain employs TRBV3-1 (or the pseudogene TRBV3-2) and TRBJ2-7; the D gene is possibly TRBD2 (5 bases). CDR1 is LGHDT, CDR2 YNNKEL, per germline (reference sequence). V lost 5 bases, J lost 5 bases, and 19 bases lay in between. CDR3 length equals 15 residues. The CDR3 DNA reads TGTGCCAGCAGCGTTACTAGTCCCATGTTAGACGAGCAGTACTTC. Protein sequence: CASSVTSPMLDEQYF.

The chain combines TRBV19 with TRBJ1-5; D not resolved. The CDR3 consists of 15 residues. V was shortened by 3 bases and J by 9 bases, with 18 bases between the two germline ends. Germline V gene lookup returns CDR1 LNHDA and CDR2 SQIVND (reference sequence). CDR3 amino acids: CASSISGETTRPQHF. Here the CDR3 DNA reads TGTGCCAGTAGTATTTCCGGGGAGACCACTCGGCCCCAGCATTTT.

The V call is TRBV6-5, the J call TRBJ1-4, with D perhaps matching TRBD1 (5 bases). Per germline, CDR1 MNHEY and CDR2 SVGAGI. The length of the CDR3 is 15 residues. Between the trimmed V and J ends, which lost 6 bases and 0 bases, there was a span of 11 bases. The CDR3 is CASRDSAATNEKLFF. CDR3 coding DNA: TGTGCCAGCAGAGACAGCGCCGCAACTAATGAAAAACTGTTTTTT.

The sample holds one count of this clone. This rearrangement joins TRBV10-3 to TRBJ2-1, with TRBD1 as a possible D gene (6 bases). This CDR3 is 11 amino acids long. Trimming removed 10 bases from V and 5 bases from J, with 9 bases in between. Germline V gene data show CDR1 as ENHRY and CDR2 as SYGVKD. The CDR3 nucleotides are TGTGCCACGGGACAAAACAATGAGCAGTTCTTC. Translating gives CATGQNNEQFF.

The chain combines TRBV5-1 with TRBJ1-1; no definite D call. V lost 4 bases and J 4 bases, leaving 14 bases between the germline ends. The germline CDR1 and CDR2 sequences are SGHRS and YFSETQ. This CDR3 is 14 amino acids long. The CDR3 sequence is CASSPRTVSTEAFF. In DNA, the CDR3 is TGCGCCAGCAGCCCGAGAACAGTGAGCACTGAAGCTTTCTTT.

V usage is TRBV28 and J usage is TRBJ2-5, with 14 positions matching TRBD2. V lost 4 bases and J lost 5; bases outside the gene matches: 6. Germline loops: CDR1 MDHEN, CDR2 SYDVKM. The CDR3 runs 16 residues. Here the CDR3 DNA reads TGTGCCAGCAGTTCGGGACTAGCGGGAGAAGTCGAGACCCAGTACTTC. Encoded protein: CASSSGLAGEVETQYF. The full variable domain, in which reference TRBV28 and TRBJ2-5 provide the parts outside the CDR3, is DVKVTQSSRYLVKRTGEKVFLECVQDMDHENMFWYRQDPGLGLRLIYFSYDVKMKEKGDIPEGYSVSREKKERFSLILESASTNQTSMYLCASSSGLAGEVETQYFGPGTRLLVL.

This chain uses TRBV28 with TRBJ2-5; 9 nucleotides agree with TRBD1. Germline lookup yields CDR1 MDHEN and CDR2 SYDVKM. J gave up 7 bases and V 5 bases, and 8 bases lay outside the gene matches. This CDR3 comprises 14 residues. The CDR3 region is CASSRPGQGPTQYF. Written as DNA, the CDR3 is TGTGCCAGCAGTCGCCCCGGACAGGGGCCGACCCAGTACTTC.

The chain recombines TRBV2 with TRBJ1-2; 10 bases line up with TRBD1. The germline V gene has CDR1 SNHLY and CDR2 FYNNEI. Unmatched junction bases numbered 4, after V lost 6 bases and J lost 6 bases. The CDR3 totals 13 residues. The CDR3 loop is CASRPGTGDGYTF. CDR3 nucleotide sequence: TGTGCCAGCAGGCCCGGGACAGGGGATGGCTACACCTTC.

The chain links TRBV6-5 to TRBJ1-1, with D tentatively TRBD1 (6 bases). The length of the CDR3 is 14 residues. Trimming cost V 2 bases and J 2 bases, with 9 bases left between them. The V gene's germline CDR1 is MNHEY and CDR2 SVGAGI. In DNA form, the CDR3 reads TGTGCCAGCAGTTACCACAGGGCTAACACTGAAGCTTTCTTT. Amino acids: CASSYHRANTEAFF.